A selection of T cell receptor beta chains follows, all from one sample in a study of response to subunit inactivated influenza vaccine. One entry per CDR3 protein results from TCRdb running MiXCR on the RT-PCR reads. The data hold some 640,000 distinct CDR3 sequences, with more than 11% observed a single time. The sample consisted of PBMCs from blood, taken roughly 15 days before vaccination. Receptors were obtained from a man in his fifties who received an inactivated influenza vaccine. The CDR3 runs from the conserved cysteine through the conserved F or W. The order of the fields is D gene, V gene, clone size, J gene, CDR3 DNA, CDR3 protein. D genes are given only for firm matches. Size values are once, few and many counts, or a class for expanded clones, and some rows have none.

>-|TRBV6-1|few|TRBJ2-5
TGTGCCAGCAGTGAAGGAGGGAAAGAGACCCAGTACTTC
CASSEGGKETQYF
>-|TRBV6-6|many|TRBJ2-3
TGTGCCAGCCGGGACTCCTCCACAGATACGCAGTATTTT
CASRDSSTDTQYF
>-|TRBV5-1|-|TRBJ2-1
TGCGCCAGCGCCAACCGAAGGGGGAATGAGCAGTTCTTC
CASANRRGNEQFF
>TRBD2|TRBV7-3|-|TRBJ2-3
TGTGCCAGCAGCTTGCTAGCGGGAGCTTCAGATACGCAGTATTTT
CASSLLAGASDTQYF
>-|TRBV30|-|TRBJ1-1
TGTGCCTGGTCTTGGACCGGCCTAAAGAACACTGAAGCTTTCTTT
CAWSWTGLKNTEAFF
>-|TRBV24-1|-|TRBJ1-1
TGTGCCACCAGTTCGGCTGTGAACACTGAAGCTTTCTTT
CATSSAVNTEAFF
>-|TRBV6-1|-|TRBJ2-3
TGTGCCAGCAGTCCCACGGGTGCACATACGCAGTATTTT
CASSPTGAHTQYF
>-|TRBV6-5|-|TRBJ1-5
TGTGCCAGCAGTTACGCGCTCCGGCAGCCCCAGCATTTT
CASSYALRQPQHF
>TRBD2|TRBV28|-|TRBJ2-1
TGTGCCAGCAGTGTTACTAGCGGCGGGGGTGAGCAGTTCTTC
CASSVTSGGGEQFF
>-|TRBV19|-|TRBJ1-6
TGTGCCAGTAGCATCGTATCTGGGAATTCACCCCTCCACTTT
CASSIVSGNSPLHF
>-|TRBV12-3/TRBV12-4|many|TRBJ1-1
TGTGCCAGCAGCTTGGGACAACTGAACACTGAAGCTTTCTTT
CASSLGQLNTEAFF
>-|TRBV7-6|few|TRBJ2-7
TGTGCCAGCAGCTCACTACAGGGTACAAACGAGCAGTACTTC
CASSSLQGTNEQYF